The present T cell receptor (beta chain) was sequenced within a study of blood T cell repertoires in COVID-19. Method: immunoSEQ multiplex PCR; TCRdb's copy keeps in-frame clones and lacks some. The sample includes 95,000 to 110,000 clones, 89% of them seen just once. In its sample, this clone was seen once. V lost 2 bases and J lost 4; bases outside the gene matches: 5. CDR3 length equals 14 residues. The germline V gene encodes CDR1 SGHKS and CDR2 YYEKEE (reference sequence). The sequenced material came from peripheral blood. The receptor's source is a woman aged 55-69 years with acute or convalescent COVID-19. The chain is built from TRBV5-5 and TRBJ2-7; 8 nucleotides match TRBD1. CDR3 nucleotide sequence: TGTGCCAGCAGCTTCCGACAGGGGTGGTACGAGCAGTACGTC. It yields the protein CASSFRQGWYEQYV.